This record covers a single TCR beta chain. The antigen is unknown. The source of the sample is a study of a mutant IDH1 vaccine in newly diagnosed glioma. Clones were sequenced by immunoSEQ multiplex PCR, and TCRdb holds only the in-frame ones, with some missing. The data hold roughly 49,000 clones, with about 92% observed a single time. Germline CDR1 SGHDT, CDR2 YYEEEE. This CDR3 region has 16 residues. After removal of 6 bases from V and 2 bases from J, the junction contained 8 bases not matched to a gene. Time point defined: week 35, safety follow-up. The study gave 300 ug of mutant IDH1 20-mer peptide per vaccine dose, with topical imiquimod.

The sequence was obtained from a man between 45 and 60 years old with glioma. This chain links TRBV5-6 with TRBJ2-6; 7 bases match TRBD2. The input for sequencing was PBMCs, taken from a glioma patient whose treatment included an IDH1 peptide vaccine. The CDR3 reads CASTPPGGAGANVLTF. For the CDR3, the DNA is TGTGCCAGCACGCCGCCGGGGGGAGCTGGGGCCAACGTCCTGACTTTC.